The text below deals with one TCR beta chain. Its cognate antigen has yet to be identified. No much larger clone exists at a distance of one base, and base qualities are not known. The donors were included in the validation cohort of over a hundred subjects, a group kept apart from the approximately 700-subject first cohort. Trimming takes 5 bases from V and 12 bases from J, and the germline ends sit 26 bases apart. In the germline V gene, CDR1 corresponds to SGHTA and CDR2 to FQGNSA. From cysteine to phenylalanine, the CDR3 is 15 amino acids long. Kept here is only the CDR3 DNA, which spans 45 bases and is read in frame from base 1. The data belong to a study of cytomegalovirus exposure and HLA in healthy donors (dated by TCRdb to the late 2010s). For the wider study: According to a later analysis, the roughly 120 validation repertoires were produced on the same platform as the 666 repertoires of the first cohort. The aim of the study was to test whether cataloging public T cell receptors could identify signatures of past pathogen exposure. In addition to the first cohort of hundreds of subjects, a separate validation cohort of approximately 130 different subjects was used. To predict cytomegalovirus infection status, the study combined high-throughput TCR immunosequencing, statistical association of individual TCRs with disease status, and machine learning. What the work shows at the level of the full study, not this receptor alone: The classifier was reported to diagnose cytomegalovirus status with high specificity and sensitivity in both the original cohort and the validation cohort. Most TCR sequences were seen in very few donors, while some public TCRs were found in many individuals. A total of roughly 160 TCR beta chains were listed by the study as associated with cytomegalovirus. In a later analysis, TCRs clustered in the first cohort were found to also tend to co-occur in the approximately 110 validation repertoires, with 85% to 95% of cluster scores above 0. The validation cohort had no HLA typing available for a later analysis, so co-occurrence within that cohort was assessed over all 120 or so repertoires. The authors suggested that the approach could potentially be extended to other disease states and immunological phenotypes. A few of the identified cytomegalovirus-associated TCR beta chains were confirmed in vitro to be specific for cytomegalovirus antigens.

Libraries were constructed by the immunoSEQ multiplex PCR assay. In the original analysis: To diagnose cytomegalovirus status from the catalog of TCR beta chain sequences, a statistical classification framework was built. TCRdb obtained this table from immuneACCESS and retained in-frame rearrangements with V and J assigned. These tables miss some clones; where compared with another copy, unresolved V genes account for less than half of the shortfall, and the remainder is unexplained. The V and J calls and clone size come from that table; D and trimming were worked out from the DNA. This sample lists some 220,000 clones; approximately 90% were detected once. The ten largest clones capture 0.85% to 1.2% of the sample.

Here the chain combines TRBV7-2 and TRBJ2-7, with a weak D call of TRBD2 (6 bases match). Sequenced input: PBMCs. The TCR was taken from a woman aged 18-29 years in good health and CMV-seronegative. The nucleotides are TGTGCCAGCAGCCGGACCCGGGACTCTTCCTACGACCGGTACTTC. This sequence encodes CASSRTRDSSYDRYF.